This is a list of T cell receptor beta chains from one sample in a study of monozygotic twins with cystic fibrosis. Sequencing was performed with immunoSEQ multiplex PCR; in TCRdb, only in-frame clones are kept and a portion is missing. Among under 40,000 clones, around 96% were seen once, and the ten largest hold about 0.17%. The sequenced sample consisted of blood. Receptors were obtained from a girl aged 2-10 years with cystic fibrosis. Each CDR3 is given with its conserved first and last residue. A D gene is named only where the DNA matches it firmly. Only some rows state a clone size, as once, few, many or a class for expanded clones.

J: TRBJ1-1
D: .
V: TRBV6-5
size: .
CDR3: CASRGPMDTEAFF
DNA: TGTGCCAGCAGGGGTCCTATGGACACTGAAGCTTTCTTT

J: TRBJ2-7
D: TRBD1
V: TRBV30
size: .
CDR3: CAWSRDRSYEQYF
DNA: TGTGCCTGGAGTCGGGACAGGTCCTACGAGCAGTACTTC

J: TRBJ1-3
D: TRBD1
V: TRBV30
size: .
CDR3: CAWSVIGTVGNTIYF
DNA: TGTGCCTGGAGTGTTATAGGGACAGTCGGAAACACCATATATTTT

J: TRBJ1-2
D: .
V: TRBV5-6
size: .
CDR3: CASSRPRPDQSGGYTF
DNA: TGTGCCAGCAGTCGACCCCGGCCAGATCAGAGTGGTGGCTACACCTTC

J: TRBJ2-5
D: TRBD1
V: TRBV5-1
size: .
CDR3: CASSVGTGPQETQYF
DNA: TGCGCCAGCAGCGTAGGGACAGGGCCTCAAGAGACCCAGTACTTC

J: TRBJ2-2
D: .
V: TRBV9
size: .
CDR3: CASSVWGSNTGELFF
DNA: TGTGCCAGCAGCGTGTGGGGGTCGAACACCGGGGAGCTGTTTTTT

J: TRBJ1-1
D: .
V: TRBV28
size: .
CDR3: CASSSGAGNTEAFF
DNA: TGTGCCAGCAGTTCCGGGGCAGGAAACACTGAAGCTTTCTTT

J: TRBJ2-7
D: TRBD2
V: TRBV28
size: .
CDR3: CAHGLAGYEQYF
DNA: TGTGCCCACGGACTAGCGGGCTACGAGCAGTACTTC

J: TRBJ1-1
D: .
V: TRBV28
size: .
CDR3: CVSGQNTEAFF
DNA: TGTGTCTCCGGGCAGAACACTGAAGCTTTCTTT

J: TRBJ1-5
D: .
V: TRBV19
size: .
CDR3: CASSIWTANQPQHF
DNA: TGTGCCAGTAGTATTTGGACAGCTAATCAGCCCCAGCATTTT

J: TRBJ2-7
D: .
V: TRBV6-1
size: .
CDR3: CASRSSGVDEQYF
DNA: TGTGCCAGCAGAAGTTCAGGGGTCGACGAGCAGTACTTC

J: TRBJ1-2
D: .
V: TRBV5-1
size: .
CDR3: CASSLGGLDGYTF
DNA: TGCGCCAGCAGCTTGGGGGGTCTTGATGGCTACACCTTC

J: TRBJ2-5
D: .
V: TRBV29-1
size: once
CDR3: CSVEEETQYF
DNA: TGCAGCGTTGAAGAAGAGACCCAGTACTTC

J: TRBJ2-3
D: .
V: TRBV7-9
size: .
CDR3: CASRSKPTDTQYF
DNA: TGTGCCAGCAGATCCAAGCCCACAGATACGCAGTATTTT

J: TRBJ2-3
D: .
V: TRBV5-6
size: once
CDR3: CASSIDSRTDTQYF
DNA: TGTGCCAGCAGCATCGACTCAAGGACAGATACGCAGTATTTT

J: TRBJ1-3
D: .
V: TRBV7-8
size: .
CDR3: CASSSLSVSGGVGNTIYF
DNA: TGTGCCAGCAGCTCCCTGTCCGTTAGCGGGGGTGTGGGAAACACCATATATTTT

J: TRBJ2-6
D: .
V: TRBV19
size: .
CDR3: CASSMGPKRSGANVLTF
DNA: TGTGCCAGTAGTATGGGTCCCAAACGCTCTGGGGCCAACGTCCTGACTTTC

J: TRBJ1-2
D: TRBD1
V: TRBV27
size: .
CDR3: CASSTRQGYRYTF
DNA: TGTGCCAGCAGTACCAGACAGGGGTATCGCTACACCTTC

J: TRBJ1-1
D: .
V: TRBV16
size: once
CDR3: CASSLTDRLNTEAFF
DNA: TGTGCCAGCAGCCTCACTGACAGGCTGAACACTGAAGCTTTCTTT

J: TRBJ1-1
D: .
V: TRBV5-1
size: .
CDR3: CASSLYLGNTEAFF
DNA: TGCGCCAGCAGCTTGTATTTGGGGAACACTGAAGCTTTCTTT

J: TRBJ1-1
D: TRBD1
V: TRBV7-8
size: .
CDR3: CASSLSTGGWTEAFF
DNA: TGTGCCAGCAGCTTATCGACAGGGGGTTGGACTGAAGCTTTCTTT

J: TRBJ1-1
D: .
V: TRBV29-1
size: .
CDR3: CSVDLGNTEAFF
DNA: TGCAGCGTTGATTTGGGGAACACTGAAGCTTTCTTT